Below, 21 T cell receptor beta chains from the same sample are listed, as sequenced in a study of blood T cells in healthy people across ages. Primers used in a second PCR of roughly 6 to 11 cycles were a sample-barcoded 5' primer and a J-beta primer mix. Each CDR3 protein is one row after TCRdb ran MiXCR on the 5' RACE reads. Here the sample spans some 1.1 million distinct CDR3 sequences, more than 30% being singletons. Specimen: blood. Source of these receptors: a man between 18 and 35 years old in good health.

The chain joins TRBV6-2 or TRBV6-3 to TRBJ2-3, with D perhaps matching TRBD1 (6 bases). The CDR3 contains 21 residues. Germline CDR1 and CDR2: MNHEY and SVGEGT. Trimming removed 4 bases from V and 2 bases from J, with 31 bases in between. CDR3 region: CASSFPSRPPTTGTDTDTQYF. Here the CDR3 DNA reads TGTGCCAGCAGTTTCCCCTCCCGACCCCCGACCACAGGGACCGACACAGATACGCAGTATTTT.

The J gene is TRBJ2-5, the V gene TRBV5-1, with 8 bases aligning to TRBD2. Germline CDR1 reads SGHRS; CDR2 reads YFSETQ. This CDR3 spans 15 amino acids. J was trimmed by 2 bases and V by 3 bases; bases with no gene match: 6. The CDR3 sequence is CASSSMGLGQETQYF. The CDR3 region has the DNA TGCGCCAGCAGCTCCATGGGACTAGGGCAAGAGACCCAGTACTTC.

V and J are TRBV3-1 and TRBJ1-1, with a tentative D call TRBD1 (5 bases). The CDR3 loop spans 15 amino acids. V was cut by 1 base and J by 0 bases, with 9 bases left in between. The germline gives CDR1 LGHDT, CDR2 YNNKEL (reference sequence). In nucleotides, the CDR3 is TGTGCCAGCAGCCAAGGAGGGGTGATGAACACTGAAGCTTTCTTT. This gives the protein CASSQGGVMNTEAFF.

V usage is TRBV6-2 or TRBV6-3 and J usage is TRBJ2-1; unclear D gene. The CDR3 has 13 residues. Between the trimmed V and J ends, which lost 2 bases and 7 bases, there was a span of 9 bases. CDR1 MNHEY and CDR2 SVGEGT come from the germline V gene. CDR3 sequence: CASSYRETNEQFF. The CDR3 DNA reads TGTGCCAGCAGTTACAGGGAAACGAATGAGCAGTTCTTC.

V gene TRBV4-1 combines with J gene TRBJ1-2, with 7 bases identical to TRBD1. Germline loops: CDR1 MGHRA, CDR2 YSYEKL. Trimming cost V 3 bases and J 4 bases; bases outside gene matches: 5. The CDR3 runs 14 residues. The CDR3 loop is CASSHGQEGYGYTF. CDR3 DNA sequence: TGCGCCAGCAGCCACGGACAGGAAGGCTATGGCTACACCTTC.

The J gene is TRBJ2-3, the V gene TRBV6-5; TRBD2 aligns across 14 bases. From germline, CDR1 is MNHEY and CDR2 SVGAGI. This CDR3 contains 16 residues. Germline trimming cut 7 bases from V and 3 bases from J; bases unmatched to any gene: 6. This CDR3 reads CASTRLAGGLTDTQYF. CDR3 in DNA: TGTGCCAGCACCCGACTAGCGGGGGGGCTGACAGATACGCAGTATTTT.

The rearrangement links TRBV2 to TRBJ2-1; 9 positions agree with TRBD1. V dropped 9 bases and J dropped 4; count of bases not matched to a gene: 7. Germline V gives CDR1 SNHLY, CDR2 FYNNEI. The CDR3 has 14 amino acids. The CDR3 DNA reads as TGTGCCAGAGGGACAGGGAGTGATTACAATGAGCAGTTCTTC. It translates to CARGTGSDYNEQFF.

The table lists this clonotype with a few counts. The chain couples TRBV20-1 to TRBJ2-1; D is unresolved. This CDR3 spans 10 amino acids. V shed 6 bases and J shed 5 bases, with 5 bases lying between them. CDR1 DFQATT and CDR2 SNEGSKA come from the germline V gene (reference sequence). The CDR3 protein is CSAADNEQFF. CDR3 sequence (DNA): TGCAGTGCCGCGGACAATGAGCAGTTCTTC.

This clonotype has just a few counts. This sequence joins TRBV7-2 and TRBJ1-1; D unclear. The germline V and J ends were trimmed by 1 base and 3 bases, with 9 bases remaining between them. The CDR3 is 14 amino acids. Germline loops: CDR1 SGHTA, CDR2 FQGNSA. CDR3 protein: CASSLDGRYTEAFF. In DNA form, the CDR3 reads TGTGCCAGCAGCTTAGACGGACGGTACACTGAAGCTTTCTTT.

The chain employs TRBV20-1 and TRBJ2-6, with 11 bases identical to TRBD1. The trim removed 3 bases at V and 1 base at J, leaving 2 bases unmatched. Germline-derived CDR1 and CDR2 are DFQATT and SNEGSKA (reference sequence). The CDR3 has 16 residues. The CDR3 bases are TGCAGTGCTAGGGGGACAGGGGGGTCTGGGGCCAACGTCCTGACTTTC. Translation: CSARGTGGSGANVLTF.

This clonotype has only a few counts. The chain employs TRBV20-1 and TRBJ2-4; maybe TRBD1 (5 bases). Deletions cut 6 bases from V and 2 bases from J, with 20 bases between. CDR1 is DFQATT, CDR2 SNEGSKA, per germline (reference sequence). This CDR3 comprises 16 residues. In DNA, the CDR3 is TGCAGTGCAAACCCCAGGCGAAGGGGAACCAAAAACATTCAGTACTTC. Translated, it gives CSANPRRRGTKNIQYF.

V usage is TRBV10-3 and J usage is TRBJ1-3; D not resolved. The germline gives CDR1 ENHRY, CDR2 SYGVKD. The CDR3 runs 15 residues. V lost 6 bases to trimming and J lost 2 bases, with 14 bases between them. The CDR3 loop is CAIRAWTATGNTIYF. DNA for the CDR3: TGTGCCATCAGAGCTTGGACGGCTACTGGAAACACCATATATTTT.

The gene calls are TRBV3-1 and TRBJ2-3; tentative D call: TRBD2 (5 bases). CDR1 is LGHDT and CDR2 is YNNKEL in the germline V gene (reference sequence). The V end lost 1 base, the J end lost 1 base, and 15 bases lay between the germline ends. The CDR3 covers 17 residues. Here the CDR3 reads CASSQGPGGLRTDTQYF. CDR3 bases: TGTGCCAGCAGCCAAGGCCCTGGCGGGTTACGCACAGATACGCAGTATTTT.

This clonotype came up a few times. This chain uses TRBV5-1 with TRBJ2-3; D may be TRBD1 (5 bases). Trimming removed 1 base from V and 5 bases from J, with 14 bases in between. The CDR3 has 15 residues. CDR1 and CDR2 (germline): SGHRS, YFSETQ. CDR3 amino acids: CASSLRQRSEDTQYF. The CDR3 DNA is TGCGCCAGCAGCTTGAGACAGAGATCCGAAGATACGCAGTATTTT.

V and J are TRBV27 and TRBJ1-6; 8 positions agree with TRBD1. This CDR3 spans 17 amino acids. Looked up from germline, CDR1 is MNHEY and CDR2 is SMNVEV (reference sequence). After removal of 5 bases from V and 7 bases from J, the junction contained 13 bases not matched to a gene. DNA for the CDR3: TGTGCCAGCAGTCCGCCCGGACAGGGAATAGGGAATTCACCCCTCCACTTT. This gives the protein CASSPPGQGIGNSPLHF.

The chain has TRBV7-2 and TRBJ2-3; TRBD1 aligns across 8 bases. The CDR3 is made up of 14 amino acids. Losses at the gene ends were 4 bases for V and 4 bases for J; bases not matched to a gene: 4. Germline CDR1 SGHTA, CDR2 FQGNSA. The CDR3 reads CASSYGQGSDTQYF. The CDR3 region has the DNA TGTGCCAGCAGCTATGGACAGGGTTCAGATACGCAGTATTTT.

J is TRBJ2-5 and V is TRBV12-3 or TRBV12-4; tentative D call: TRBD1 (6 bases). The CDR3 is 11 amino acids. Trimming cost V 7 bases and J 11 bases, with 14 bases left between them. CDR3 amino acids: CASNTGHRQYF. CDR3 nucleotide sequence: TGTGCCAGCAATACGGGACACAGGCAGTACTTC.

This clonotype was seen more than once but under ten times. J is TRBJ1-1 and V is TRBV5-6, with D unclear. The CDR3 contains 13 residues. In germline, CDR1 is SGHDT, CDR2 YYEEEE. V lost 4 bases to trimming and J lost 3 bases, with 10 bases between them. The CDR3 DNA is TGTGCCAGCAGCCCGGGTCGGCACACTGAAGCTTTCTTT. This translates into CASSPGRHTEAFF.

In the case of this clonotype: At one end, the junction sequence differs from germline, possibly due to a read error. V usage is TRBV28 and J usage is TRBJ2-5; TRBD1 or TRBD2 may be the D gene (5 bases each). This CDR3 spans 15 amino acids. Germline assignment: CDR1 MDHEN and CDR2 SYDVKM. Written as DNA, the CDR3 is TGTACCAGCAGTTTCACCGGGGCAGGGAAGGAGACCCAGTACTTC. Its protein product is CTSSFTGAGKETQYF. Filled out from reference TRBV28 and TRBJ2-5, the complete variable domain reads DVKVTQSSRYLVKRTGEKVFLECVQDMDHENMFWYRQDPGLGLRLIYFSYDVKMKEKGDIPEGYSVSREKKERFSLILESASTNQTSMYLCTSSFTGAGKETQYFGPGTRLLVL.

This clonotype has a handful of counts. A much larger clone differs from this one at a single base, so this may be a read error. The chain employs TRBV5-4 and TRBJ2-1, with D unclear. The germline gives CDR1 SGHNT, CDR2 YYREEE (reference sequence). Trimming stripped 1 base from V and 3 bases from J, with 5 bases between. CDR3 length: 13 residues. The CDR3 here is CASSLHSYNEQFF. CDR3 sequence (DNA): TGTGCCAGCAGCTTGCACAGCTACAATGAGCAGTTCTTC.

CDR3 sequence reads: CASSLDATEAFF. The CDR3 DNA reads as TGTGCCAGCAGTTTGGACGCGACAGAAGCTTTCTTT. The rearrangement links TRBV6-6 to TRBJ1-1, with D unresolved. CDR3 length: 12 residues. CDR1 is MNHNY, CDR2 SVGAGI, per germline (reference sequence). Between the trimmed V and J ends, which lost 4 bases and 8 bases, there was a span of 11 bases.